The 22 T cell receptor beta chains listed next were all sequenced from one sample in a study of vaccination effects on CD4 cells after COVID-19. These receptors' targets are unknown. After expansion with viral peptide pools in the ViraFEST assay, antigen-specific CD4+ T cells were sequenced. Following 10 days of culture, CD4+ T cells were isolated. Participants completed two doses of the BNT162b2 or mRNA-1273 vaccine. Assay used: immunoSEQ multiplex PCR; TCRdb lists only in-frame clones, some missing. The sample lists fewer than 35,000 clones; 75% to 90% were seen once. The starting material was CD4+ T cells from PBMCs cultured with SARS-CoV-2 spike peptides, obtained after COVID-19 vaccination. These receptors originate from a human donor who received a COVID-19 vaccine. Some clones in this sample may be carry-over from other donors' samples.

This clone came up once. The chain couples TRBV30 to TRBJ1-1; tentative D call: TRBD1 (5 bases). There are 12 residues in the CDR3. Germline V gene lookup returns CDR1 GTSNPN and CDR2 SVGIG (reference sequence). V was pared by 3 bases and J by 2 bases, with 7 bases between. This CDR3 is CAWRGLNTEAFF. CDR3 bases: TGTGCCTGGAGGGGACTAAACACTGAAGCTTTCTTT.

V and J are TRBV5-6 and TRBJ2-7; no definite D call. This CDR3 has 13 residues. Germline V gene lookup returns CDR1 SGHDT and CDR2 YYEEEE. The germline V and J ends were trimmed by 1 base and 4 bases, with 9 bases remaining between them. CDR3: CASSLTGRYEQYV. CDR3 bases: TGTGCCAGCAGCTTGACCGGACGTTACGAGCAGTACGTC.

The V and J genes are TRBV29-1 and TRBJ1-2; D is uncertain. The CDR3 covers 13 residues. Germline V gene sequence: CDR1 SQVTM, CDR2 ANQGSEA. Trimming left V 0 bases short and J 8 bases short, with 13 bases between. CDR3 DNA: TGCAGCGTTGAAGAATTCCGAGGGTCAGGCTACACCTTC. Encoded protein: CSVEEFRGSGYTF. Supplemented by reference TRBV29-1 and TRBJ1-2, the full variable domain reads SAVISQKPSRDICQRGTSLTIQCQVDSQVTMMFWYRQQPGQSLTLIATANQGSEATYESGFVIDKFPISRPNLTFSTLTVSNMSPEDSSIYLCSVEEFRGSGYTFGSGTRLTVV.

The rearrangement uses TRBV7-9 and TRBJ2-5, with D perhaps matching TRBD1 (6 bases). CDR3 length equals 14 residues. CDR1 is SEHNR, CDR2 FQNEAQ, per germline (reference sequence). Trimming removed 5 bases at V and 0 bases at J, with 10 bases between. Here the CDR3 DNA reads TGTGCCAGCAGCCCACAGGGTCACCAAGAGACCCAGTACTTC. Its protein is CASSPQGHQETQYF.

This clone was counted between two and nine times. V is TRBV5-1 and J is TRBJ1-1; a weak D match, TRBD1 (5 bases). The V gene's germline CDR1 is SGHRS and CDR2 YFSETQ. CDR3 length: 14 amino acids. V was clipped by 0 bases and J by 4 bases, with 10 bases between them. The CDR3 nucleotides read TGCGCCAGCAGCTTGGCCGGGCAGGGCACTGAAGCTTTCTTT. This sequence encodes CASSLAGQGTEAFF.

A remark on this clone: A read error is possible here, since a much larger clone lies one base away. The CDR3 sequence is CASSLAGADTQYF. CDR3 coding DNA: TGCGCCAGCAGCTTGGCAGGGGCAGATACGCAGTATTTT. The chain joins TRBV5-1 to TRBJ2-3; TRBD1 might be the D (6 bases). CDR3 length: 13 residues. Trimming took off 0 bases at V and 4 bases at J, with 6 bases between the two ends. In germline, CDR1 is SGHRS, CDR2 YFSETQ.

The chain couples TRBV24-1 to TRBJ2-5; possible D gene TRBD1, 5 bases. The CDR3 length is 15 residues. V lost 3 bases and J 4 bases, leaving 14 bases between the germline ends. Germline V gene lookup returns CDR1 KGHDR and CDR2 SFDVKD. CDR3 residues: CATSDRSQGGETQYF. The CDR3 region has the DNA TGTGCCACCAGTGATAGGAGCCAGGGTGGAGAGACCCAGTACTTC.

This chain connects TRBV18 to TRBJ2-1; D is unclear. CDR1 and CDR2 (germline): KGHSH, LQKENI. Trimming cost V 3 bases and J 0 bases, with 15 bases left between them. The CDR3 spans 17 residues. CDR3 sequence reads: CASSPIKGAGSYNEQFF. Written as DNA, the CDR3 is TGTGCCAGCTCACCGATAAAGGGCGCCGGCTCCTACAATGAGCAGTTCTTC.

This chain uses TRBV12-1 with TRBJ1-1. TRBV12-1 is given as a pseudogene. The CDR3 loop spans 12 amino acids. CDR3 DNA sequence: TGTGCCAGCAGCTTTAAACACACTGAAGCTTTCTTT. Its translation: CASSFKHTEAFF.

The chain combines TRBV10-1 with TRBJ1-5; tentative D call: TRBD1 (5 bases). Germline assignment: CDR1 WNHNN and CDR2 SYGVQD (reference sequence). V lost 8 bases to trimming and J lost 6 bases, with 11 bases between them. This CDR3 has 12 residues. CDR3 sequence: CASARGGQPQHF. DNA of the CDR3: TGCGCCAGCGCCCGGGGCGGTCAGCCCCAGCATTTT.

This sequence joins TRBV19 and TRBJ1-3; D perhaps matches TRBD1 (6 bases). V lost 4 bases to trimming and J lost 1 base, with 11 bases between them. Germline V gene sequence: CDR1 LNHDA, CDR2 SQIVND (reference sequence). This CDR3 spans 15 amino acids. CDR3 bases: TGTGCCAGTAGTACAGGGGAATCATCTGGAAACACCATATATTTT. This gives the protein CASSTGESSGNTIYF.

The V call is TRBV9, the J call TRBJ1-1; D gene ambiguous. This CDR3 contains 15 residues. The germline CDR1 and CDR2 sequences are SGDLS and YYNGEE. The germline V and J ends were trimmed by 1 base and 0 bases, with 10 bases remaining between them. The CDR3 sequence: CASSVLENLNTEAFF. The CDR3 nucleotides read TGTGCCAGCAGCGTATTGGAGAACTTGAACACTGAAGCTTTCTTT.

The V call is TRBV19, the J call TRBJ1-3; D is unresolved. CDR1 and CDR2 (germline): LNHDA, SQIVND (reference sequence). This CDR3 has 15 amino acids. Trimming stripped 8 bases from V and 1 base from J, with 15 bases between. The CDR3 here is CASGAGLPSGNTIYF. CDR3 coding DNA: TGTGCCAGTGGTGCCGGGCTCCCGTCTGGAAACACCATATATTTT.

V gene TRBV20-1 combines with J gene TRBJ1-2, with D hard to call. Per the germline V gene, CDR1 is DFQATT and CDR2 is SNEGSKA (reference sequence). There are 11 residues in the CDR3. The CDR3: CSRAANYGYTF. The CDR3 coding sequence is TGCAGCCGGGCCGCTAACTATGGCTACACCTTC.

CDR3 in amino acids: CAWSRTGTGNTIYF. The CDR3 DNA is TGTGCCTGGAGTCGGACAGGGACTGGAAACACCATATATTTT. The chain uses TRBV30 and TRBJ1-3; TRBD1 matches at 8 bases. The CDR3 runs to 14 residues. Germline CDR1 is GTSNPN and CDR2 is SVGIG (reference sequence). With 2 bases clipped from V and 2 bases from J, the junction kept 2 bases outside the gene matches.

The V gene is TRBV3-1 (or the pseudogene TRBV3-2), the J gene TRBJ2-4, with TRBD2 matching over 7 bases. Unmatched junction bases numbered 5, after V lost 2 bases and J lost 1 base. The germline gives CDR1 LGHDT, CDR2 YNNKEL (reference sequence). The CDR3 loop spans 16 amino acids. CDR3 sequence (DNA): TGTGCCAGCAGCCAACATGGAGCGGGGGCCAAAAACATTCAGTACTTC. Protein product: CASSQHGAGAKNIQYF.

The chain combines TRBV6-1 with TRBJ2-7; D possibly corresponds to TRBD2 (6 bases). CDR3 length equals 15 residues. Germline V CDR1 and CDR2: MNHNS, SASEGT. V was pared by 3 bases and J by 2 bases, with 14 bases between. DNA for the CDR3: TGTGCCAGCAGTGATTTGACCGGAGGGACCTACGAGCAGTACGTC. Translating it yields CASSDLTGGTYEQYV.

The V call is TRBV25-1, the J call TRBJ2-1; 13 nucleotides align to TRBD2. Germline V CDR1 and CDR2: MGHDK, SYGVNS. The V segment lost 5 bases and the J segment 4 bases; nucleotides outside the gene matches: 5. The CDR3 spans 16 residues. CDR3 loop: CASSSTSGGEYNEQFF. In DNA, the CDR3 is TGTGCCAGCAGTAGCACTAGCGGGGGGGAATACAATGAGCAGTTCTTC. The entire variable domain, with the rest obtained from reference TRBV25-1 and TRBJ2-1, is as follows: EADIYQTPRYLVIGTGKKITLECSQTMGHDKMYWYQQDPGMELHLIHYSYGVNSTEKGDLSSESTVSRIRTEHFPLTLESARPSHTSQYLCASSSTSGGEYNEQFFGPGTRLTVL.

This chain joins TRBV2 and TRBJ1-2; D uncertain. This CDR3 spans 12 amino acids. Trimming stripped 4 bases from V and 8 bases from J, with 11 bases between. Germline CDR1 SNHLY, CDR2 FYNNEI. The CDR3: CASSADSEGYTF. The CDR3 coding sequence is TGTGCCAGCAGTGCGGACTCCGAGGGCTACACCTTC.

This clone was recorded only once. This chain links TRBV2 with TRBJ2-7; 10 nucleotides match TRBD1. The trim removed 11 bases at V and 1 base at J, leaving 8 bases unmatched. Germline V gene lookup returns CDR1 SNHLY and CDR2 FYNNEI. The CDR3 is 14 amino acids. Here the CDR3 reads CAADRGPFSYEQYV. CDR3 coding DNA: TGTGCCGCCGACAGGGGGCCTTTTTCCTACGAGCAGTACGTC.

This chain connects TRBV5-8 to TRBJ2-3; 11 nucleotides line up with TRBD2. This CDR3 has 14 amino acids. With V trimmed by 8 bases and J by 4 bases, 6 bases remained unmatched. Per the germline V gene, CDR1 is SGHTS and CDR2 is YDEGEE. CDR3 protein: CASPTSGGADTQYF. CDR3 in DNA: TGTGCCAGTCCTACTAGCGGGGGCGCAGATACGCAGTATTTT.

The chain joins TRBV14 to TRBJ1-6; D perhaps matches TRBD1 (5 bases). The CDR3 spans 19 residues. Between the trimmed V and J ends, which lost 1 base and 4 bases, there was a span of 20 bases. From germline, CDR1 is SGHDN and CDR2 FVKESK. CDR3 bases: TGTGCCAGCAGCCAAGGTCCGGGGCGCCGACTTCTTTATAATTCACCCCTCCACTTT. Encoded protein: CASSQGPGRRLLYNSPLHF. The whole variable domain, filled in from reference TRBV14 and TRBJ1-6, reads EAGVTQFPSHSVIEKGQTVTLRCDPISGHDNLYWYRRVMGKEIKFLLHFVKESKQDESGMPNNRFLAERTGGTYSTLKVQPAELEDSGVYFCASSQGPGRRLLYNSPLHFGNGTRLTVT.